This is a list of T cell receptor beta chains from one sample in a study of T cells in Graves' hyperthyroidism and ophthalmopathy. One entry per CDR3 protein results from TCRdb running MiXCR on the multiplex PCR reads. There are 300,000 to 500,000 distinct CDR3 sequences in the sample; more than 12% occur only once, and around a third lies in the top ten. The sequencing sample was made of blood. Receptors were obtained from a woman in her twenties or thirties with Graves' hyperthyroidism. CDR3s include the opening cysteine and the closing phenylalanine or tryptophan. A D gene is named only where the DNA matches it firmly. Some rows have no size entry. The others give once, few or many, or a class for an expanded clone.

abundance	v_gene	d_gene	j_gene	CDR3aa	CDR3nt
.	TRBV11-2	.	TRBJ1-5	CASSLSYDRGNQPQHF	TGTGCCAGCAGCTTAAGTTACGACCGGGGCAATCAGCCCCAGCATTTT
few	TRBV6-1	.	TRBJ1-1	CASSRTRGRAEAFF	TGTGCCAGCAGCCGAACACGGGGCAGGGCTGAAGCTTTCTTT
.	TRBV27	TRBD2	TRBJ2-7	CASSSGLAASYEQYF	TGTGCCAGCAGTTCGGGACTAGCGGCTTCCTACGAGCAGTACTTC
few	TRBV19	TRBD1	TRBJ1-1	CASSPDRVRYAEAFF	TGTGCCAGTAGTCCCGACAGGGTAAGGTACGCTGAAGCTTTCTTT
few	TRBV30	.	TRBJ1-2	CAWTAPYDNSYTF	TGTGCCTGGACGGCTCCCTACGACAACAGCTACACCTTC
many	TRBV12-3/TRBV12-4	.	TRBJ2-7	CASTRTGTEQYF	TGTGCCAGCACGAGGACGGGGACGGAGCAGTACTTC
.	TRBV28	.	TRBJ1-6	CASSLGQGYRSPFHF	TGTGCCAGCAGTTTGGGGCAGGGGTATCGTTCACCCTTCCACTTT
few	TRBV24-1	.	TRBJ2-5	CATEGPGAPETQYF	TGTGCCACAGAAGGACCGGGGGCCCCAGAGACCCAGTACTTC
many	TRBV28	.	TRBJ2-1	CASSSAGTDSYNEQFF	TGTGCCAGCAGTTCAGCCGGGACTGACTCCTACAATGAGCAGTTCTTC
many	TRBV2	TRBD1	TRBJ1-2	CASSELGTGGARYGYTF	TGTGCCAGCAGTGAACTCGGGACAGGGGGCGCGCGCTATGGCTACACCTTC
many	TRBV11-3	.	TRBJ2-1	CASSLSLTSSYNEQFF	TGTGCCAGCAGCTTGTCCCTAACCAGCTCCTACAATGAGCAGTTCTTC
.	TRBV7-8	TRBD2	TRBJ2-2	CASSPHWGTTFSGTGELFF	TGTGCCAGCAGCCCTCACTGGGGGACTACCTTTAGTGGCACCGGGGAGCTGTTTTTT
many	TRBV3-1	.	TRBJ1-1	CASSQTYRVTDTEAFF	TGTGCCAGCAGTCAGACGTACAGGGTAACGGACACTGAAGCTTTCTTT
few	TRBV12-5	.	TRBJ1-1	CASGLMVGGYTEAFF	TGTGCTAGTGGTTTGATGGTGGGGGGTTACACTGAAGCTTTCTTT
few	TRBV6-2/TRBV6-3	.	TRBJ1-5	CATHGAGVTQHF	TGTGCCACCCACGGGGCAGGGGTAACCCAGCATTTT
many	TRBV5-8	.	TRBJ1-1	CASSFDLGQVPTEAFF	TGTGCCAGCAGCTTCGATTTGGGGCAGGTGCCGACTGAAGCTTTCTTT
.	TRBV10-2	.	TRBJ1-3	CASSELRDSYSGNTIYF	TGCGCCAGCAGTGAGCTCAGGGATTCCTACTCTGGAAACACCATATATTTT
.	TRBV10-3	TRBD1	TRBJ1-1	CAIGGQGASNTEAFF	TGTGCCATCGGGGGACAGGGGGCTTCGAACACTGAAGCTTTCTTT
.	TRBV19	.	TRBJ2-3	CASSIHPEYYTDTQYF	TGTGCCAGTAGTATTCATCCTGAATACTACACAGATACGCAGTATTTT
many	TRBV6-1	TRBD2	TRBJ2-7	CASRNLTSGSEEQYF	TGTGCCAGCAGAAACTTGACTAGCGGGAGTGAAGAGCAGTACTTC
few	TRBV2	TRBD2	TRBJ2-5	CASSWSGSGETQYF	TGTGCCAGCAGCTGGAGCGGGAGCGGAGAGACCCAGTACTTC
many	TRBV11-1	TRBD1	TRBJ2-1	CASSLGPDRGSEQFF	TGTGCCAGCAGCTTAGGCCCGGACAGGGGGAGTGAGCAGTTCTTC
many	TRBV30	.	TRBJ1-1	CAWRRRIEAFF	TGTGCCTGGAGGAGACGGATTGAAGCTTTCTTT
many	TRBV7-9	.	TRBJ2-1	CASSLPQGVDATEQFF	TGTGCCAGCAGCTTACCTCAGGGAGTGGATGCCACTGAGCAGTTCTTC
many	TRBV12-3/TRBV12-4	.	TRBJ1-4	CASTKKMGGWYEKLFF	TGTGCCAGCACCAAAAAAATGGGTGGATGGTATGAAAAACTGTTTTTT
.	TRBV10-3	TRBD1	TRBJ1-1	CAISLSGTGFTEAFF	TGTGCCATCAGCTTATCCGGGACAGGGTTCACTGAAGCTTTCTTT
many	TRBV7-9	TRBD2	TRBJ2-7	CASSSRLAGAYEQYF	TGTGCCAGCAGCTCGCGACTAGCGGGAGCCTACGAGCAGTACTTC
many	TRBV6-1	TRBD2	TRBJ2-1	CASRGLAGFDEQFF	TGTGCCAGCAGGGGACTAGCGGGTTTCGATGAGCAGTTCTTC
many	TRBV27	TRBD1	TRBJ2-7	CASWSLTGTGISEQYF	TGTGCCAGCTGGTCCCTGACCGGGACAGGGATAAGCGAGCAGTACTTC
few	TRBV5-1	.	TRBJ1-2	CASSLGGPGGYGYTF	TGCGCCAGCAGCTTGGGGGGGCCAGGAGGGTATGGCTACACCTTC
many	TRBV13	.	TRBJ2-3	CASSSRRSGVDTQYF	TGTGCCAGCAGCTCCCGACGTTCAGGGGTAGATACGCAGTATTTT
.	TRBV3-1	.	TRBJ2-5	CASSPLGLRDIYF	TGTGCCAGCAGCCCTCTGGGACTCCGGGACATATACTTC
few	TRBV25-1	.	TRBJ1-6	CASSGPTGNGSPLHF	TGTGCCAGCAGTGGCCCAACAGGGAATGGTTCACCCCTCCACTTT
.	TRBV10-3	TRBD2	TRBJ2-1	CAIRTSGTNNEQFF	TGTGCCATCAGGACTAGCGGGACTAACAATGAGCAGTTCTTC
.	TRBV6-5	TRBD1	TRBJ2-7	CASITHPGQGAYEQYF	TGTGCCAGCATTACCCACCCGGGACAGGGAGCCTACGAGCAGTACTTC
.	TRBV30	TRBD1	TRBJ1-3	CALYQGAGNTIYF	TGTGCCCTCTATCAGGGGGCAGGAAACACCATATATTTT
many	TRBV20-1	TRBD2	TRBJ2-5	CSAQGTSGFKETQYF	TGCAGTGCTCAAGGGACTAGCGGGTTCAAAGAGACCCAGTACTTC
.	TRBV28	.	TRBJ2-2	CASSLFTGTGELFF	TGTGCCAGCAGTTTATTTACGGGGACCGGGGAGCTGTTTTTT
many	TRBV28	TRBD2	TRBJ2-3	CASSLVSGRTGSDTQYF	TGTGCCAGCAGTTTAGTCAGCGGGAGGACTGGTTCTGATACGCAGTATTTT
many	TRBV7-9	TRBD1	TRBJ2-5	CASSLFPGTGEETQYF	TGTGCCAGCAGCTTGTTTCCCGGGACAGGGGAAGAGACCCAGTACTTC
.	TRBV5-1	.	TRBJ2-1	CASSPRGRGVYNEQFF	TGCGCCAGCAGCCCTCGCGGCAGGGGGGTCTACAATGAGCAGTTCTTC
few	TRBV6-1	.	TRBJ2-7	CASRAGGDYEQYF	TGTGCCAGCAGGGCAGGGGGGGACTACGAGCAGTACTTC
many	TRBV30	TRBD2	TRBJ2-2	CAWTKGTSGRGLAGELFF	TGTGCCTGGACCAAAGGGACTAGCGGGAGGGGACTTGCCGGGGAGCTGTTTTTT
few	TRBV5-4	TRBD1	TRBJ2-5	CASSSPTGEETQYF	TGTGCCAGCAGCTCACCGACAGGGGAGGAGACCCAGTACTTC
few	TRBV6-4	TRBD1	TRBJ2-3	CASSDSVDRVDTQYF	TGTGCCAGCAGTGACTCGGTGGACAGGGTCGATACGCAGTATTTT
.	TRBV28	TRBD2	TRBJ2-1	CASSSTGTSGEQFF	TGTGCCAGCAGTTCGACCGGGACTAGCGGCGAGCAGTTCTTC
many	TRBV30	.	TRBJ2-3	CAWTGRPTDTQYF	TGTGCCTGGACGGGGCGACCCACAGATACGCAGTATTTT
many	TRBV20-1	TRBD2	TRBJ2-3	CSAPSGSGTDTQYF	TGCAGTGCTCCTAGCGGGAGCGGCACAGATACGCAGTATTTT
.	TRBV4-1	.	TRBJ2-7	CASRGSGAYEQYF	TGCGCCAGCAGAGGGTCGGGCGCCTACGAGCAGTACTTC
many	TRBV11-1	TRBD1	TRBJ2-1	CASSPRDSLNEQFF	TGTGCCAGCAGCCCCCGGGACAGTTTGAATGAGCAGTTCTTC
.	TRBV5-1	TRBD1	TRBJ2-7	CASSLTGGVSYEQYF	TGCGCCAGCAGCTTGACAGGGGGAGTCTCCTACGAGCAGTACTTC
many	TRBV7-2	TRBD1	TRBJ2-2	CASSARTGGFLNTGELFF	TGTGCCAGCAGCGCCCGGACAGGGGGCTTTTTGAACACCGGGGAGCTGTTTTTT
many	TRBV30	.	TRBJ1-1	CAWSVLAGSTEAFF	TGTGCCTGGAGTGTATTGGCAGGTTCCACTGAAGCTTTCTTT